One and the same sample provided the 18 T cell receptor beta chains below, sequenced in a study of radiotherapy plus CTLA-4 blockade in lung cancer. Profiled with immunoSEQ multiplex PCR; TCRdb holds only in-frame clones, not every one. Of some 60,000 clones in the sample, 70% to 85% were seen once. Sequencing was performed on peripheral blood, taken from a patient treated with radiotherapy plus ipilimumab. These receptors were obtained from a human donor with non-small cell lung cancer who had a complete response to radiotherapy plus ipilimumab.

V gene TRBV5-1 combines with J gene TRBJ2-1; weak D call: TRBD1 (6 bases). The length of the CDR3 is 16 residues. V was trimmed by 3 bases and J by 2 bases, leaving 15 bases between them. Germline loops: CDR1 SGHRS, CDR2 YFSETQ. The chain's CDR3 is CASSSPRGQTYNEQFF. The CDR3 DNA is TGCGCCAGCAGCTCTCCCAGGGGACAAACCTACAATGAGCAGTTCTTC. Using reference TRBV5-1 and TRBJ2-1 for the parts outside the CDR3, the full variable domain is KAGVTQTPRYLIKTRGQQVTLSCSPISGHRSVSWYQQTPGQGLQFLFEYFSETQRNKGNFPGRFSGRQFSNSRSEMNVSTLELGDSALYLCASSSPRGQTYNEQFFGPGTRLTVL.

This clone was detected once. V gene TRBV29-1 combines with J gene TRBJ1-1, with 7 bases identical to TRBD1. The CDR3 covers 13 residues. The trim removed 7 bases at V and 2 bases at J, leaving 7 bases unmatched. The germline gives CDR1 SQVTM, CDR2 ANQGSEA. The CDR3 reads CSAFDRVNTEAFF. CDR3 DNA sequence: TGCAGCGCCTTCGACAGGGTTAACACTGAAGCTTTCTTT.

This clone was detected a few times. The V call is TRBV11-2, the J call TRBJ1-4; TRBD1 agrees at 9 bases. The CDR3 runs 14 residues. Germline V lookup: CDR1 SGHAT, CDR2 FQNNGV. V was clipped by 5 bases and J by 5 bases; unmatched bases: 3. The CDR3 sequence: CASSHGTGNEKLFF. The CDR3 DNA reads TGTGCCAGCAGCCACGGGACAGGGAATGAAAAACTGTTTTTT.

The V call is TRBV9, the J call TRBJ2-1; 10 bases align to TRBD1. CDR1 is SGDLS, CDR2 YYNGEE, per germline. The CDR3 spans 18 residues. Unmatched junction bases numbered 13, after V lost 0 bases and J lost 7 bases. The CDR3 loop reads CASSVGYGGQGGKNEQFF. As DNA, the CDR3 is TGTGCCAGCAGCGTAGGATATGGAGGACAGGGGGGTAAGAATGAGCAGTTCTTC.

The CDR3 sequence: CASSLTRGDGYTF. The CDR3 coding sequence is TGTGCCAGCAGCTTAACCAGGGGGGATGGCTACACCTTC. The chain joins TRBV7-9 to TRBJ1-2, with 7 positions matching TRBD1. V lost 2 bases, J lost 6 bases, and 3 bases stayed unmatched. Germline V gene sequence: CDR1 SEHNR, CDR2 FQNEAQ (reference sequence). This CDR3 is built from 13 residues.

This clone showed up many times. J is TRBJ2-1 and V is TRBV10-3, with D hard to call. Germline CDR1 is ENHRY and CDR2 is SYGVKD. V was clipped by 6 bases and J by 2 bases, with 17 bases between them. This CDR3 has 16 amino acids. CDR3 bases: TGTGCCATCAGATCGCCGCGAGGCGCCACCTACAATGAGCAGTTCTTC. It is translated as CAIRSPRGATYNEQFF.

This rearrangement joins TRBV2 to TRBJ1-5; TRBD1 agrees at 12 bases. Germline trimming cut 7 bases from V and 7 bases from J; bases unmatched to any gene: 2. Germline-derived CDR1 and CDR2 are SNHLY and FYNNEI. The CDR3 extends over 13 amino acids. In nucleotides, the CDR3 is TGTGCCAGCACTGGGACAGGGGGCCAGCCCCAGCATTTT. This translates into CASTGTGGQPQHF.

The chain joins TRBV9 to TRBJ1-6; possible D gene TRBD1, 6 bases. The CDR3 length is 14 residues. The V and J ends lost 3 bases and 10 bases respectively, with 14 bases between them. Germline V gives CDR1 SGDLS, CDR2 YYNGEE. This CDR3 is CASSGGTSYSPLHF. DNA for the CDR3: TGTGCCAGCAGCGGTGGGACAAGCTACTCACCCCTCCACTTT.

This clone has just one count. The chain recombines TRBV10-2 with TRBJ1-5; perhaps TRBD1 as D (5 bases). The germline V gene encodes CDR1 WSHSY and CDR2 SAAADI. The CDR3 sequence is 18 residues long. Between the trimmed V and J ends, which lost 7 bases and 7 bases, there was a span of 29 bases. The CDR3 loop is CASTNFGRARGEEQPQHF. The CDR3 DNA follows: TGCGCCAGCACCAACTTCGGCAGGGCTCGGGGGGAGGAACAGCCCCAGCATTTT.

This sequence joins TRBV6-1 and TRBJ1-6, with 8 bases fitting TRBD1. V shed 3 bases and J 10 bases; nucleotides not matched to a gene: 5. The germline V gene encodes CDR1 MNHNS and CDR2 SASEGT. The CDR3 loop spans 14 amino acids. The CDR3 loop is CASSETGVGSPLHF. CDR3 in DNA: TGTGCCAGCAGTGAGACAGGGGTTGGGTCACCCCTCCACTTT.

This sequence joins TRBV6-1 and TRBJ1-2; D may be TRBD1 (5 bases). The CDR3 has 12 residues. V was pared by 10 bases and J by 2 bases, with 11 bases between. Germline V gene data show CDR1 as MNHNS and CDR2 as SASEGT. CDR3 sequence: CANGGMNYGYTF. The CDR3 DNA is TGTGCCAATGGGGGGATGAACTATGGCTACACCTTC.

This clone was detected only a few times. The CDR3 spells CASRVETSVNTGELFF. In DNA, the CDR3 is TGTGCCAGTAGGGTCGAGACTTCAGTGAACACCGGGGAGCTGTTTTTT. The chain carries TRBV19 and TRBJ2-2; D is undetermined. V was shortened by 6 bases and J by 1 base, with 15 bases between the two germline ends. The germline V gene has CDR1 LNHDA and CDR2 SQIVND (reference sequence). The CDR3 contains 16 residues.

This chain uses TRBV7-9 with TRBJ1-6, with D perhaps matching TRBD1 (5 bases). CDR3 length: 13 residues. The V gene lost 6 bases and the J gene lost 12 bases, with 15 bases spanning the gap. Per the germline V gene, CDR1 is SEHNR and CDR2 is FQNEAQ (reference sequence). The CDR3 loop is CASSRGGGEPLHF. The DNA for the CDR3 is TGTGCCAGCAGTCGCGGGGGGGGTGAACCCCTCCACTTT.

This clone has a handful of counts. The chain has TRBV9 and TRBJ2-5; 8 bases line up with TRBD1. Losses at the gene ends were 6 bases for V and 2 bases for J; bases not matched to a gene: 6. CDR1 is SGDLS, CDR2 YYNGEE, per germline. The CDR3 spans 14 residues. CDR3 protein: CASTTGGWQETQYF. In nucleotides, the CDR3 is TGTGCCAGCACAACAGGGGGGTGGCAAGAGACCCAGTACTTC.

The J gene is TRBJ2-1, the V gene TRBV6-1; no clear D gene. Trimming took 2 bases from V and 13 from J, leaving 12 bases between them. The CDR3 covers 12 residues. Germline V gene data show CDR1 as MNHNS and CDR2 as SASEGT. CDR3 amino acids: CASSESETAQFF. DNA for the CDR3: TGTGCCAGCAGTGAAAGTGAGACTGCTCAGTTCTTC.

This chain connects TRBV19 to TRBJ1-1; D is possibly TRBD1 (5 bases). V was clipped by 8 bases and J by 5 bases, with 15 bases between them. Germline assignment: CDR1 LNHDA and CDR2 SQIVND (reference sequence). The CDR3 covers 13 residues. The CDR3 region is CASGGLGGTEAFF. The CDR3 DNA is TGTGCCAGTGGGGGACTCGGGGGGACTGAAGCTTTCTTT. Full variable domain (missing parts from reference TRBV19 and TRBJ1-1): DGGITQSPKYLFRKEGQNVTLSCEQNLNHDAMYWYRQDPGQGLRLIYYSQIVNDFQKGDIAEGYSVSREKKESFPLTVTSAQKNPTAFYLCASGGLGGTEAFFGQGTRLTVV.

CDR3 loop: CALGQGANTEAFF. The CDR3 DNA reads as TGTGCCCTAGGGCAGGGGGCGAACACTGAAGCTTTCTTT. The chain combines TRBV6-6 with TRBJ1-1; 8 positions agree with TRBD1. The CDR3 covers 13 residues. Germline values: CDR1 MNHNY, CDR2 SVGAGI (reference sequence). V was clipped by 11 bases and J by 1 base; unmatched bases: 6.

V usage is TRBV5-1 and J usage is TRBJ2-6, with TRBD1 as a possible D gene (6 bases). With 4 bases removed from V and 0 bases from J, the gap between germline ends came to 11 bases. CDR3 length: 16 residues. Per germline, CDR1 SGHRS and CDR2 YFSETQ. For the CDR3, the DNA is TGCGCCAGCAGCGGGGGACAAATCTCTGGGGCCAACGTCCTGACTTTC. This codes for CASSGGQISGANVLTF. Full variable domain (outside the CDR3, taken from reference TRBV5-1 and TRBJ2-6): KAGVTQTPRYLIKTRGQQVTLSCSPISGHRSVSWYQQTPGQGLQFLFEYFSETQRNKGNFPGRFSGRQFSNSRSEMNVSTLELGDSALYLCASSGGQISGANVLTFGAGSRLTVL.